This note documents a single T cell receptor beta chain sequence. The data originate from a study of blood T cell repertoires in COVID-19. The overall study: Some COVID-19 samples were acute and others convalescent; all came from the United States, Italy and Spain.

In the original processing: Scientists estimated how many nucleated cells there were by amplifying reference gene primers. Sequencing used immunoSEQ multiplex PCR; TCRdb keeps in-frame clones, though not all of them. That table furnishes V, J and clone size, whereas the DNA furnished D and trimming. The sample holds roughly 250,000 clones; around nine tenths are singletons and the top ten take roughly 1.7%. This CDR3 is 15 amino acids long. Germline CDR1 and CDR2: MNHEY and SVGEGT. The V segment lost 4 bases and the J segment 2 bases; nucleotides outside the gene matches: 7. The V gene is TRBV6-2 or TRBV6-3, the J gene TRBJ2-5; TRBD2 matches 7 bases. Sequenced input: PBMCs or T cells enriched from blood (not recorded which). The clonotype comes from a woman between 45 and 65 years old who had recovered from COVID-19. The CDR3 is CASSLTLALQETQYF. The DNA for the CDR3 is TGTGCCAGCAGTTTAACACTAGCGTTACAAGAGACCCAGTACTTC.